This TCR beta chain comes out of a study of blood T cells in healthy people across ages. Overall study findings and caveats: There were more naive CD4+ cells and higher diversity in long-lived donors than in aged donors. Estimates of diversity drawn from one million T cells were considered underestimates. Strongly correlated with naive T cell percentage was TCR beta diversity.

For the second PCR, which ran for about 7 to 11 cycles, a sample-barcoded 5' primer and a J-beta primer mix were used. A single record per CDR3 protein comes from TCRdb applying MiXCR to the 5' RACE reads. The sample lists some 920,000 distinct CDR3 sequences, 51% occurring once. Losses at the gene ends were 3 bases for V and 2 bases for J; bases not matched to a gene: 9. The CDR3 contains 15 residues. CDR1 is DFQATT, CDR2 SNEGSKA, per germline (reference sequence). About this clonotype: The antigen remains undetermined.

The TCR originated in a woman aged 55-69 years in good health. This chain connects TRBV20-1 to TRBJ2-7; 8 bases are a match to TRBD1. Sequencing was done on a sample of blood. CDR3 sequence reads: CSASSRQGFPYEQYF. The CDR3 DNA reads as TGCAGTGCTAGTTCCCGACAGGGGTTCCCCTACGAGCAGTACTTC.